This passage covers 7 T cell receptor beta chains from one sample sequenced in a study of vaccination and CD4 T cells after COVID-19. Sequencing of the DNA from cultured CD4+ T cells was carried out with the Oncomine TCR Beta short-read assay. From the PCR reads, TCRdb called clonotypes with MiXCR, one entry per CDR3 protein. Among around 20,000 distinct CDR3 sequences listed, 53% were seen once. Their cognate antigens are unknown. Documented treatment: roughly ten-day PBMC culture with coronavirus spike peptide pools or control peptides (ViraFEST assay). The starting material was CD4+ T cells from blood, cultured in vitro, obtained before SARS-CoV-2 vaccination. Receptor source: a human donor who had recovered from COVID-19.

This clonotype was found a few times. The rearrangement links TRBV6-1 to TRBJ1-5; D unresolved. The germline gives CDR1 MNHNS, CDR2 SASEGT. CDR3 length: 14 residues. Trimming cost V 8 bases and J 1 base, with 12 bases left between them. The CDR3 sequence is CASLWKPSNQPQHF. The CDR3 DNA is TGTGCCAGCCTCTGGAAACCGAGCAATCAGCCCCAGCATTTT.

This rearrangement joins TRBV20-1 to TRBJ2-4; D is perhaps TRBD1 (6 bases). The V gene's germline CDR1 is DFQATT and CDR2 SNEGSKA (reference sequence). Trimming took 4 bases from V and 6 from J, leaving 10 bases between them. This CDR3 spans 12 amino acids. CDR3 residues: CSANGQINIQYF. DNA of the CDR3: TGCAGTGCTAATGGACAGATAAACATTCAGTACTTC.

As for this clonotype: A junction end diverges from the germline sequence, so it may reflect a read error. The chain is built from TRBV2 and TRBJ2-5; a weak D match, TRBD1 (5 bases). Germline CDR1 is SNHLY and CDR2 is FYNNEI. This CDR3 region has 14 residues. CDR3 region: CASQQGYLQEAQYF. The CDR3 nucleotides are TGTGCCAGCCAGCAGGGCTACCTTCAAGAGGCCCAGTACTTC.

The chain is built from TRBV7-2 and TRBJ2-5; TRBD2 matches 11 bases. This CDR3 has 18 amino acids. With 2 bases clipped from V and 1 base from J, the junction kept 9 bases outside the gene matches. The germline CDR1 and CDR2 sequences are SGHTA and FQGNSA. CDR3: CASSLRGLADTPQETQYF. The CDR3, as DNA: TGTGCCAGCAGCTTAAGGGGACTAGCGGACACCCCCCAAGAGACCCAGTACTTC.

V usage is TRBV20-1 and J usage is TRBJ1-2; TRBD1 matches at 8 bases. The CDR3 loop spans 13 amino acids. In germline, CDR1 is DFQATT, CDR2 SNEGSKA (reference sequence). J lost 1 base, V lost 5 bases, and 3 bases had no gene match. CDR3 nucleotides: TGCAGTGCTCAGGGGGCCGTTAACTATGGCTACACCTTC. It translates to CSAQGAVNYGYTF.

The genes are TRBV6-2 or TRBV6-3 and TRBJ2-7, with D unclear. V lost 6 bases and J lost 4, with 19 bases in between. This CDR3 contains 15 residues. Germline CDR1 reads MNHEY; CDR2 reads SVGEGT. In nucleotides, the CDR3 is TGTGCCAGCAGACCGTACAGTGATCGGACGTACGAGCAGTACTTC. It translates to CASRPYSDRTYEQYF.

V gene TRBV7-6 combines with J gene TRBJ2-2; unclear D gene. Germline lookup yields CDR1 SGHVS and CDR2 FNYEAQ. Trimming left V 5 bases short and J 2 bases short, with 3 bases between. This CDR3 comprises 12 residues. The CDR3 region is CASSTNTGELFF. The CDR3 bases are TGTGCCAGCAGCACCAACACCGGGGAGCTGTTTTTT.